This TCR beta chain was recorded in a study of glioma-infiltrating T cells after dendritic cell vaccination. Assay used: immunoSEQ multiplex PCR; TCRdb lists only in-frame clones, some missing. The sample has roughly 100,000 clones, approximately 81% seen once; the top ten hold about 2.9%. CDR1 and CDR2 from the germline V gene are MNHEY and SMNVEV (reference sequence). The ends lost 6 bases at V and 3 bases at J; junction bases unmatched: 11. This CDR3 spans 16 amino acids. Sequenced here: blood, sampled before dendritic cell vaccination. This clonotype was obtained from a human donor with glioblastoma. The chain is built from TRBV27 and TRBJ2-1; 7 bases are shared with TRBD1. CDR3 amino acids: CASSPSTGDRYNEQFF. The CDR3 coding sequence is TGTGCCAGCAGCCCAAGTACAGGGGACCGCTACAATGAGCAGTTCTTC.